This T cell receptor (beta chain) is from a study of response to subunit inactivated influenza vaccine. TCRdb used MiXCR to reprocess the RT-PCR reads, holding one entry per CDR3 protein. The table shows approximately 480,000 distinct CDR3 sequences, with approximately 9.9% occurring only once. This clonotype was detected only a few times. The CDR3 contains 14 residues. Trimming shortened V by 0 bases and J by 2 bases, and 7 bases separated the two germline ends. The starting material was PBMCs from blood, obtained about 40 days after vaccination. The TCR was taken from a man in his fifties who received an inactivated influenza vaccine. The chain uses TRBV12-3 or TRBV12-4 and TRBJ1-2; unclear D gene. The CDR3 DNA reads TGTGCCAGCAGTTTAGCGATGAGGAACTATGGCTACACCTTC. Amino acid sequence: CASSLAMRNYGYTF.